Many counts were recorded for the clone carrying this T cell receptor (beta chain). Its antigen remains unidentified. The data derive from a study of glioma-infiltrating T cells. TCR alpha and beta CDR3 regions were amplified from RNA using iRepertoire nested multiplex PCR. One-step reverse transcription and amplification started from approximately 100-400 ng of tissue mRNA or PBMC total RNA. TCRdb passed the multiplex PCR reads through MiXCR, listing each CDR3 protein once. This repertoire shows approximately 120,000 distinct CDR3 sequences, about 23% found once; its top ten account for about 16%. The study, taken as a whole, reports: CDR3 overlap between tissue and blood was very small. Gliomas, especially low-grade, showed above-expected tissue-blood divergence; non-neoplastic patients showed below.

Trimming cost V 5 bases and J 5 bases, with 16 bases left between them. This CDR3 contains 15 residues. Germline loops: CDR1 SGHNT, CDR2 YENEEA. The sequence derives from a human donor with low-grade glioma or glioblastoma, undergoing nonglioma brain surgery, or in good health (not recorded which). The chain has TRBV11-3 and TRBJ1-5, with TRBD1 as a possible D gene (5 bases). The sequenced material came from glioma tissue, nonneoplastic brain tissue, or PBMCs (not recorded which). The CDR3 loop is CASSPSAGRDQPQHF. As DNA, the CDR3 is TGTGCCAGCAGCCCAAGTGCAGGGAGGGATCAGCCCCAGCATTTT.